Following are 7 T cell receptor beta chains from one sample sequenced in a study of T cells in Graves' hyperthyroidism and ophthalmopathy. Amplified TCR beta CDR3 regions came from RNA transcripts. Primed by the HTBI set, a first-round RT-PCR was run on the TCR CDR3. TCRdb reprocessed the multiplex PCR reads via MiXCR and lists one record per CDR3 protein. This table holds under 650,000 distinct CDR3 sequences, about a sixth found once. The sequenced sample was blood. The receptors stem from a woman younger than 45 with Graves' hyperthyroidism.

This clonotype was seen ten or more times. J is TRBJ1-2 and V is TRBV12-3 or TRBV12-4; 10 bases are shared with TRBD1. Losses at the gene ends were 3 bases for V and 0 bases for J; bases not matched to a gene: 4. The CDR3 extends over 16 amino acids. DNA for the CDR3: TGTGCCAGCAGTTTCCGGGACAGGGGTACTAACTATGGCTACACCTTC. It codes for CASSFRDRGTNYGYTF.

Only a few counts were recorded for this clonotype. The CDR3 sequence is CASSPPGGGGTGELFF. DNA for the CDR3: TGTGCCAGCAGCCCCCCGGGGGGAGGTGGTACCGGGGAGCTGTTTTTT. This chain uses TRBV7-3 with TRBJ2-2; 7 bases agree with TRBD2. CDR1 is SGHTA and CDR2 is FQGTGA in the germline V gene. The CDR3 has 16 residues. V lost 5 bases, J lost 5 bases, and 11 bases stayed unmatched.

This clonotype was picked up many times. The gene calls are TRBV18 and TRBJ2-1; 7 bases fit TRBD1. Germline lookup yields CDR1 KGHSH and CDR2 LQKENI. The CDR3 is 15 residues long. Losses at the gene ends were 6 bases for V and 3 bases for J; bases not matched to a gene: 8. CDR3 bases: TGTGCCAGCTCCCCGACGGGGACAGTCTACAATGAGCAGTTCTTC. Its protein product is CASSPTGTVYNEQFF.

To note about this clonotype: One base away lies a much larger clone, so this may be a sequencing read error. Because it lacks the conserved phenylalanine or tryptophan at the end, this CDR3 is likely a read error. The J gene is TRBJ1-1, the V gene TRBV6-2 or TRBV6-3; the D is unclear. Trimming removed 5 bases from V and 0 bases from J, with 13 bases in between. The germline V gene encodes CDR1 MNHEY and CDR2 SVGEGT. This CDR3 region has 15 residues. CDR3 in DNA: TGTGCCAGCAGTGACCGAACACTCATGAACACTGAAGCTTTCCTT. It yields the protein CASSDRTLMNTEAFL.

This clonotype has ten or more counts. The V gene is TRBV28, the J gene TRBJ2-7; 11 positions match TRBD2. The CDR3 extends over 15 amino acids. Germline CDR1 is MDHEN and CDR2 is SYDVKM. V shed 6 bases and J 7 bases; nucleotides not matched to a gene: 11. The CDR3 bases are TGTGCCAGCAGCGAGATTAGCGGGAGGGCCGGGGAGCAGTACTTC. This sequence encodes CASSEISGRAGEQYF. The whole variable domain, filled in from reference TRBV28 and TRBJ2-7, reads DVKVTQSSRYLVKRTGEKVFLECVQDMDHENMFWYRQDPGLGLRLIYFSYDVKMKEKGDIPEGYSVSREKKERFSLILESASTNQTSMYLCASSEISGRAGEQYFGPGTRLTVT.

This clonotype has a single count. V gene TRBV5-1 combines with J gene TRBJ2-2; the match to TRBD2 covers 11 bases. Per the germline V gene, CDR1 is SGHRS and CDR2 is YFSETQ. V was clipped by 7 bases and J by 0 bases; unmatched bases: 17. The CDR3 runs 20 residues. This CDR3 is CASRSVRGTSGFSNTGELFF. DNA of the CDR3: TGCGCCAGCCGATCGGTTCGGGGGACTAGCGGTTTTTCGAACACCGGGGAGCTGTTTTTT.

This clonotype has ten or more counts. The J gene is TRBJ2-1, the V gene TRBV5-1; D is undetermined. There are 15 residues in the CDR3. V was trimmed by 0 bases and J by 3 bases, leaving 10 bases between them. Germline lookup yields CDR1 SGHRS and CDR2 YFSETQ. The CDR3 spells CASSLGRSNYNEQFF. The CDR3 region has the DNA TGCGCCAGCAGCTTGGGTAGGTCCAACTACAATGAGCAGTTCTTC.